Reported below is one T cell receptor beta chain. Its antigen is as yet unknown. This specimen comes from a study of shared clonotypes between healthy human individuals. Study as a whole: Donors, aged 18 to 49, were two women and a few men. Study findings and constraints: Clonotype sharing across donors was expected to vary with sequencing depth.

Deep-level settings were used for running the assay. Some clones are missing from TCRdb's copy, which holds only in-frame ones; the method was immunoSEQ multiplex PCR. The sample carries some 530,000 clones, around 73% recorded once. V was shortened by 5 bases and J by 0 bases, with 17 bases between the two germline ends. Per germline, CDR1 SGHAT and CDR2 FQNNGV. The CDR3 has 17 residues. The genes are TRBV11-2 and TRBJ2-4; D may be TRBD1 (6 bases). The sequencing input was PBMCs. This sequence was found in a middle-aged woman in good health. Some clones in this sample may be carry-over from other donors' samples. CDR3 bases: TGTGCCAGCAGCCACTACCAGGGGACCCTAGCCAAAAACATTCAGTACTTC. Translation: CASSHYQGTLAKNIQYF.